This record looks at one TCR beta chain sequence and its context. Its target is not known. This record comes from a study of Ad26.COV2.S vaccination and SARS-CoV-2 variants. Study overall: Intramuscular Ad26.COV2.S doses were given once or twice, 56 days apart.

The sample's treatment: around 19 received Ad26.COV2.S at low or high dose, single or two shots; a few received placebo; per-sample allocation not given. Vaccine and placebo recipients were sampled on day 63 after the first injection. This person who donated was an adult of 18-55 years in Boston. TCRdb keeps only in-frame clones here, not all; method: immunoSEQ multiplex PCR. Of around 400,000 clones listed, 80% to 90% are singletons. Study conclusions and caveats: Researchers cautioned that TCR breadth and depth analyses may have underestimated total T cell responses.

In germline, CDR1 is SGHTA, CDR2 FQGNSA. V dropped 2 bases and J dropped 6 bases, with 7 bases sitting between them. The CDR3 contains 13 residues. This chain links TRBV7-2 with TRBJ2-2; no definite D call. This TCR was recovered from a person aged 18-65 years who received the Ad26.COV2.S COVID-19 vaccine or a placebo. Sequenced here: peripheral blood, sampled in a trial of Ad26.COV2.S vaccine versus placebo. The CDR3 bases are TGTGCCAGCAGCTTAACTCAGGCCGGGGAGCTGTTTTTT. Its protein product is CASSLTQAGELFF.